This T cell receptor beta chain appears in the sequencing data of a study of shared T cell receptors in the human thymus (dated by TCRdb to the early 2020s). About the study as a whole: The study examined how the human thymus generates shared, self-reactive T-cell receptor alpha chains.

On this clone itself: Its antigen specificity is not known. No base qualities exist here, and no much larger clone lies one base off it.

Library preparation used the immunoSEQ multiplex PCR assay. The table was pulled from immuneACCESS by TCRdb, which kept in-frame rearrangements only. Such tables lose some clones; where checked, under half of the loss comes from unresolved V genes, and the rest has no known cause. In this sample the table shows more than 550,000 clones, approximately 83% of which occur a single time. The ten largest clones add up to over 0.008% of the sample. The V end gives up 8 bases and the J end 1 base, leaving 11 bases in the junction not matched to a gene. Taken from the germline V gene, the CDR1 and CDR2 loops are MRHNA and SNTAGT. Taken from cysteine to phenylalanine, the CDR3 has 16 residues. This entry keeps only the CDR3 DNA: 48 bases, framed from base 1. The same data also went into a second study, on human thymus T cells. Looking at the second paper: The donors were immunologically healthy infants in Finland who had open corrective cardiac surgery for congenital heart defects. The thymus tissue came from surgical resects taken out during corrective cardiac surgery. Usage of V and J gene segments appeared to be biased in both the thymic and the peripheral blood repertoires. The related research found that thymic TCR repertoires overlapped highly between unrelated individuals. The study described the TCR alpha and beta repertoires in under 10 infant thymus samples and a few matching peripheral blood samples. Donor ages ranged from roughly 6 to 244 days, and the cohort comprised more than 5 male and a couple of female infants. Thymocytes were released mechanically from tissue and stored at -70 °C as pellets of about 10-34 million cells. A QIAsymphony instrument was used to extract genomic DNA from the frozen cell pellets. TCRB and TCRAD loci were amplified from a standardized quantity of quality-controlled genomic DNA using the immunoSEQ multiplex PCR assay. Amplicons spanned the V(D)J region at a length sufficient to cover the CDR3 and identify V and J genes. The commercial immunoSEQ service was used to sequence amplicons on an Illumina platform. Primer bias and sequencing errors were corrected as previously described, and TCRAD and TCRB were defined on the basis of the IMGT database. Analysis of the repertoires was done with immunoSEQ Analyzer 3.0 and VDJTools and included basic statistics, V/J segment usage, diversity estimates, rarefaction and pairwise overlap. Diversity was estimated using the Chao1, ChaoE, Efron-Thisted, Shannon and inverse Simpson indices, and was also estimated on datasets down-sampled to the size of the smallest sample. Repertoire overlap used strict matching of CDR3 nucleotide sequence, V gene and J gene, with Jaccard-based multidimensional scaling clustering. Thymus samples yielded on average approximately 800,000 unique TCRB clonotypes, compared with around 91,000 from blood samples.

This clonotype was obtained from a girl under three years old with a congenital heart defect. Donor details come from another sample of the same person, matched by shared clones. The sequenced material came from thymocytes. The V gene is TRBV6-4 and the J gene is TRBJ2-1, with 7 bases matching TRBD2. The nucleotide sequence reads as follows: TGTGCCAGCTTACGACAGCGGGGCCCTTCCTACAATGAGCAGTTCTTC. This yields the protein CASLRQRGPSYNEQFF.